This is a list of T cell receptor beta chains from one sample in a study of shared clonotypes between healthy human individuals. TCRdb's table, derived via immunoSEQ multiplex PCR, lists solely in-frame clones and lacks some. The sample contains around 1.5 million clones, 95% to 99% of which appear only once. The specimen sequenced was naive CD4+ T cells sorted from blood. The receptors originated from a man aged 25-40 years in good health. Both conserved end residues are part of each CDR3. The D gene is left open where the match is weak. The listing skips clone size in some rows; elsewhere it reads once, few, many or a size class.

J gene: TRBJ2-3; V gene: TRBV10-3; clone size: NA; D gene: NA; CDR3 protein: CAISASWGDRTKKGTDTQYF; CDR3 DNA: TGTGCCATCAGTGCATCTTGGGGTGACCGAACTAAGAAGGGCACAGATACGCAGTATTTT
J gene: TRBJ2-3; V gene: TRBV18; clone size: once; D gene: NA; CDR3 protein: CASSRPSTDTQYF; CDR3 DNA: TGTGCCAGCTCACGCCCCAGCACAGATACGCAGTATTTT
J gene: TRBJ1-5; V gene: TRBV15; clone size: NA; D gene: TRBD1; CDR3 protein: CATSRWTGGANSGQPQHF; CDR3 DNA: TGTGCCACCAGCAGGTGGACAGGGGGCGCGAATTCAGGACAGCCCCAGCATTTT
J gene: TRBJ2-7; V gene: TRBV5-1; clone size: NA; D gene: TRBD2; CDR3 protein: CASSRMLAGGGSGSNEQYF; CDR3 DNA: TGCGCCAGCAGCCGTATGCTAGCGGGAGGAGGCTCGGGCTCTAACGAGCAGTACTTC
J gene: TRBJ1-5; V gene: TRBV10-1; clone size: NA; D gene: NA; CDR3 protein: CASIKDRPRPQHF; CDR3 DNA: TGCGCCAGCATCAAGGACCGCCCCCGGCCCCAGCATTTT
J gene: TRBJ1-2; V gene: TRBV28; clone size: NA; D gene: NA; CDR3 protein: CASSLLGPRGYTF; CDR3 DNA: TGTGCCAGCAGTTTATTAGGGCCACGGGGCTACACCTTC
J gene: TRBJ2-7; V gene: TRBV9; clone size: NA; D gene: NA; CDR3 protein: CASSVDPNSRAYEQYF; CDR3 DNA: TGTGCCAGCAGCGTAGACCCAAATTCGAGGGCCTACGAGCAGTACTTC
J gene: TRBJ2-7; V gene: TRBV6-6; clone size: NA; D gene: TRBD2; CDR3 protein: CASSYVAGGPEQYF; CDR3 DNA: TGTGCCAGCAGTTACGTAGCGGGAGGGCCCGAGCAGTACTTC
J gene: TRBJ2-2; V gene: TRBV28; clone size: NA; D gene: NA; CDR3 protein: CASSLFQGAGTGELFF; CDR3 DNA: TGTGCCAGCAGTTTATTTCAGGGTGCGGGCACCGGGGAGCTGTTTTTT
J gene: TRBJ2-3; V gene: TRBV9; clone size: NA; D gene: NA; CDR3 protein: CASSTGLTVDTQYF; CDR3 DNA: TGTGCCAGCAGCACAGGGCTTACTGTGGATACGCAGTATTTT
J gene: TRBJ2-5; V gene: TRBV28; clone size: NA; D gene: TRBD2; CDR3 protein: CASSFGVAGGRETQYF; CDR3 DNA: TGTGCCAGCAGTTTCGGGGTAGCGGGAGGGCGAGAGACCCAGTACTTC
J gene: TRBJ1-1; V gene: TRBV5-1; clone size: NA; D gene: NA; CDR3 protein: CASSLPGTEAFF; CDR3 DNA: TGCGCCAGCAGCTTGCCCGGGACAGAAGCTTTCTTT
J gene: TRBJ2-3; V gene: TRBV9; clone size: NA; D gene: TRBD2; CDR3 protein: CASSVRSGSSAWTDTQYF; CDR3 DNA: TGTGCCAGCAGCGTTCGTAGCGGGAGTTCCGCCTGGACAGATACGCAGTATTTT
J gene: TRBJ1-1; V gene: TRBV15; clone size: NA; D gene: NA; CDR3 protein: CATSSQQLGRAFF; CDR3 DNA: TGTGCCACCAGCAGCCAACAGTTGGGGCGGGCTTTCTTT
J gene: TRBJ1-1; V gene: TRBV5-4; clone size: NA; D gene: NA; CDR3 protein: CASSLPRVNTEAFF; CDR3 DNA: TGTGCCAGCAGCTTGCCCAGGGTGAACACTGAAGCTTTCTTT
J gene: TRBJ2-1; V gene: TRBV5-4; clone size: NA; D gene: TRBD2; CDR3 protein: CASSPESMSGSYEQFF; CDR3 DNA: TGTGCCAGCAGCCCGGAGAGTATGAGCGGGAGTTATGAGCAGTTCTTC
J gene: TRBJ1-4; V gene: TRBV5-1; clone size: NA; D gene: TRBD1; CDR3 protein: CASRWDRQTNEKLFF; CDR3 DNA: TGCGCCAGCAGGTGGGACAGACAGACTAATGAAAAACTGTTTTTT
J gene: TRBJ2-7; V gene: TRBV18; clone size: NA; D gene: NA; CDR3 protein: CASSPIAAGVRYEQYF; CDR3 DNA: TGTGCCAGCTCACCGATAGCGGCCGGAGTAAGGTACGAGCAGTACTTC
J gene: TRBJ2-1; V gene: TRBV27; clone size: NA; D gene: NA; CDR3 protein: CASSPGDLDEQFF; CDR3 DNA: TGTGCCAGCAGTCCCGGGGACCTAGATGAGCAGTTCTTC
J gene: TRBJ2-4; V gene: TRBV6-5; clone size: NA; D gene: NA; CDR3 protein: CASSLNSAKNIQYF; CDR3 DNA: TGTGCCAGCAGTTTAAATTCGGCCAAAAACATTCAGTACTTC
J gene: TRBJ2-1; V gene: TRBV11-3; clone size: NA; D gene: NA; CDR3 protein: CASSFSVNNEQFF; CDR3 DNA: TGTGCCAGCAGCTTTAGCGTGAACAATGAGCAGTTCTTC
J gene: TRBJ2-2; V gene: TRBV5-1; clone size: once; D gene: NA; CDR3 protein: CASSAGAGSGELFF; CDR3 DNA: TGCGCCAGCAGTGCGGGGGCAGGGTCCGGGGAGCTGTTTTTT
J gene: TRBJ2-5; V gene: TRBV15; clone size: NA; D gene: NA; CDR3 protein: CATSRAGGPIQETQYF; CDR3 DNA: TGTGCCACCAGCAGAGCTGGGGGCCCCATTCAAGAGACCCAGTACTTC